The sequence of this T cell receptor beta chain was determined in a study of identical twins. Study findings and constraints: Beta out-of-frame sequences showed weaker excess sharing between twins.

TCRdb analysed the 5' RACE reads with MiXCR anew, one entry per CDR3 protein. The table has 450,000 or so distinct CDR3 sequences, 20% to 25% seen once. This clonotype was seen many times. As yet, its antigen is unknown. CDR3 size: 14 residues. After removal of 6 bases from V and 5 bases from J, the junction contained 11 bases not matched to a gene. Germline V CDR1 and CDR2: DFQATT, SNEGSKA (reference sequence). These data also featured in a second study, about T cells expressing NK-cell markers. As that report states: Whether expanded NKG2C+ T cell clones were HCMV specific stayed uncertain.

The chain combines TRBV20-1 with TRBJ1-2; 8 bases align to TRBD1. The source material was CD4+ T cells sorted from blood. The receptor was isolated from a woman younger than 35 in good health. The CDR3 DNA sequence: TGCAGTGCCTACCGGGACAGGCCTTCTTATGGCTACACCTTC. This codes for CSAYRDRPSYGYTF.